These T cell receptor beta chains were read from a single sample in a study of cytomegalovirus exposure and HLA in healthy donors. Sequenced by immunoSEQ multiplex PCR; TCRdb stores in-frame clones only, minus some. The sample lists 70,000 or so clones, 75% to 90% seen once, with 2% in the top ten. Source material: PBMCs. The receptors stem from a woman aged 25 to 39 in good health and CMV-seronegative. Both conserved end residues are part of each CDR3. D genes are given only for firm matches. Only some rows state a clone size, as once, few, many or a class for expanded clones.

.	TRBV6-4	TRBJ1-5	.	CASSDSPGDQPQHF	TGTGCCAGCAGTGACTCACCAGGGGATCAGCCCCAGCATTTT
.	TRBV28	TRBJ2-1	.	CASSLSPWNLAQQSEQFF	TGTGCCAGCAGTTTAAGCCCCTGGAATCTAGCGCAACAGAGTGAGCAGTTCTTC
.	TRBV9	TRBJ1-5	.	CASSVGGRGNQPQHF	TGTGCCAGCAGCGTAGGCGGGCGGGGGAATCAGCCCCAGCATTTT
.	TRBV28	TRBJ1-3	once	CASSLSGVGNTIYF	TGTGCCAGCAGTTTATCGGGGGTCGGAAACACCATATATTTT
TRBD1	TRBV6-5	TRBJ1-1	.	CASSYGTGNAEAFF	TGTGCCAGCAGTTACGGGACAGGGAACGCTGAAGCTTTCTTT
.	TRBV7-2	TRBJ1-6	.	CASSTERGSPLHF	TGTGCCAGCAGCACTGAACGGGGTTCACCCCTCCACTTT
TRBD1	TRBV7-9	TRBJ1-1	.	CASSFKTGETEAFF	TGTGCCAGCAGCTTTAAAACAGGGGAGACTGAAGCTTTCTTT
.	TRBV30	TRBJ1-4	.	CAWNGRTNEKLFF	TGTGCCTGGAACGGGAGGACTAATGAAAAACTGTTTTTT
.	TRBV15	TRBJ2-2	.	CATSGGDSLNTGELFF	TGTGCCACCAGCGGCGGGGACAGTTTGAACACCGGGGAGCTGTTTTTT
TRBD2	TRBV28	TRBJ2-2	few	CASSRRRRGGTGELFF	TGTGCCAGCAGTCGCCGGAGGCGCGGGGGCACCGGGGAGCTGTTTTTT
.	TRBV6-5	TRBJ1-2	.	CASSYSSGINYGYTF	TGTGCCAGCAGTTACTCGTCAGGGATCAACTATGGCTACACCTTC
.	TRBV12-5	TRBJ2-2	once	CASGPRPRGATGELFF	TGTGCTAGTGGTCCCCGCCCTCGGGGGGCCACCGGGGAGCTGTTTTTT
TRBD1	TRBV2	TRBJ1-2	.	CASSFGQGSDYGYTF	TGTGCCAGCAGTTTTGGACAGGGAAGCGACTATGGCTACACCTTC
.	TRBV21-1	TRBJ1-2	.	CASGTGGGPPTIGYTF	TGTGCCAGCGGGACAGGGGGCGGTCCCCCAACTATCGGCTACACCTTC
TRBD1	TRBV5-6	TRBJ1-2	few	CASSLALGQGAKGYTF	TGTGCCAGCAGCTTGGCCCTGGGACAGGGGGCAAAAGGCTACACCTTC
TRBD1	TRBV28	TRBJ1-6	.	CASRLGQGGSPLHF	TGTGCCAGCAGACTTGGACAGGGGGGATCACCCCTCCACTTT
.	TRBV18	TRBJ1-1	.	CASAVAGQNTEAFF	TGTGCCAGCGCCGTCGCGGGCCAAAACACTGAAGCTTTCTTT
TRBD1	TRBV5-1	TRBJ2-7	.	CASSIRDRGDEQYF	TGCGCCAGCAGCATCCGGGACAGGGGGGACGAGCAGTACTTC
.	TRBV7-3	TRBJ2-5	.	CASSFAGEETQYF	TGTGCCAGCAGCTTCGCCGGGGAGGAGACCCAGTACTTC
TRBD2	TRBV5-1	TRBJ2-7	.	CASSFGTSGYEQYF	TGCGCCAGCAGCTTCGGGACTAGCGGCTACGAGCAGTACTTC
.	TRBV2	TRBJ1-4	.	CASTLTPTNEKLFF	TGTGCCAGCACCCTCACTCCAACTAATGAAAAACTGTTTTTT
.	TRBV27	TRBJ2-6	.	CASSRLGLSSGANVLTF	TGTGCCAGCAGTAGGTTGGGCCTTAGCTCTGGGGCCAACGTCCTGACTTTC
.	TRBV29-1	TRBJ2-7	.	CSVEMQAEGYEQYF	TGCAGCGTTGAAATGCAGGCCGAGGGCTACGAGCAGTACTTC
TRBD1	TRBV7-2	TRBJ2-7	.	CASSARGQGNSYEQYF	TGTGCCAGCAGCGCGAGAGGACAGGGGAACTCCTACGAGCAGTACTTC
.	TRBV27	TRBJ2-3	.	CASSLLGSGPASTDTQYF	TGTGCCAGCAGTTTATTGGGAAGCGGGCCAGCTAGCACAGATACGCAGTATTTT
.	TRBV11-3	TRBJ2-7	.	CASSRDSNYEQYF	TGTGCCAGCAGCCGAGACAGTAACTACGAGCAGTACTTC
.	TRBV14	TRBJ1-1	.	CASSQEAQGTEAFF	TGTGCCAGCAGCCAAGAGGCGCAGGGCACTGAAGCTTTCTTT
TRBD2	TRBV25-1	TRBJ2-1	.	CASSEWTGGYNEQFF	TGTGCCAGCAGTGAATGGACGGGGGGATACAATGAGCAGTTCTTC
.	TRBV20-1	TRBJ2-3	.	CSAPRGNTQYF	TGCAGTGCCCCTCGGGGGAATACGCAGTATTTT
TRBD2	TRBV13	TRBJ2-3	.	CASSLEGSGSPDTQYF	TGTGCCAGCAGCTTAGAGGGGAGCGGGAGTCCAGATACGCAGTATTTT
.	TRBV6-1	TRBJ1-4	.	CASSEGTTNEKLFF	TGTGCCAGCAGTGAAGGTACAACTAATGAAAAACTGTTTTTT
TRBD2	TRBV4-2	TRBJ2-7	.	CASSQVLASGSRNEQYF	TGTGCCAGCAGCCAAGTGCTCGCTAGCGGGTCTAGGAACGAGCAGTACTTC
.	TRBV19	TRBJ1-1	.	CASSIEGGSEAFF	TGTGCCAGTAGTATAGAGGGGGGATCTGAAGCTTTCTTT
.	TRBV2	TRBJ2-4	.	CASSGLIAKNIQYF	TGTGCCAGCAGTGGACTGATAGCCAAAAACATTCAGTACTTC
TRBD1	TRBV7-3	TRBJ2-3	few	CASSLPGGDTQYF	TGTGCCAGCAGTTTACCAGGGGGCGATACGCAGTATTTT
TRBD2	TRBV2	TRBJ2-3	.	CASKNRLAGVRTDTQYF	TGTGCCAGCAAAAATCGGCTAGCGGGAGTTCGAACAGATACGCAGTATTTT
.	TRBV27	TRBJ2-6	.	CASSLGPGANVLTF	TGTGCCAGCAGTTTAGGGCCTGGGGCCAACGTCCTGACTTTC
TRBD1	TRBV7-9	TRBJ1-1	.	CASSLQWSGGLNTEAFF	TGTGCCAGCAGCCTCCAGTGGTCAGGGGGCTTGAACACTGAAGCTTTCTTT
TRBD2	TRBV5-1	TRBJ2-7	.	CASSLAVAGGYEQYF	TGCGCCAGCAGCTTGGCCGTAGCGGGAGGATACGAGCAGTACTTC
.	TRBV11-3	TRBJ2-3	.	CASSLSRVGDTQYF	TGTGCCAGCAGCTTGTCCAGGGTGGGAGATACGCAGTATTTT
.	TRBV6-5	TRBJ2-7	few	CASTDRLSYEQYF	TGTGCCAGCACCGACAGGCTCTCCTACGAGCAGTACTTC
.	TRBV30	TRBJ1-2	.	CAWSPSGTAGYTF	TGTGCCTGGAGCCCTAGCGGGACCGCTGGCTACACCTTC
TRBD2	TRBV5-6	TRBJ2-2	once	CASSRLAGFTGELFF	TGTGCCAGCAGCCGACTAGCGGGATTTACCGGGGAGCTGTTTTTT